Following are 20 T cell receptor beta chains from one sample sequenced in a study of T cell responses to AZD1222 COVID-19 vaccine. TCRdb's table, derived via immunoSEQ multiplex PCR, lists solely in-frame clones and lacks some. This sample yields more than 50,000 clones, of which 80% to 90% are seen a single time; 2% to 3% belongs to the top ten. The sequences come from peripheral blood, collected 28 days after the second AZD1222 dose. Every receptor here comes from an adult who received the AZD1222 COVID-19 vaccine.

The V call is TRBV5-1, the J call TRBJ1-5, with D perhaps TRBD1 (6 bases). V gave up 4 bases and J gave up 8 bases, with 13 bases separating them. The germline V gene has CDR1 SGHRS and CDR2 YFSETQ. The length of the CDR3 is 13 residues. In DNA, the CDR3 is TGCGCCAGCAGCACCACAGGGAGTGAGCCCCAGCATTTT. Translated: CASSTTGSEPQHF.

The table lists this clone with a count of one. The V and J genes are TRBV10-2 and TRBJ1-6, with TRBD1 matching over 7 bases. CDR3 length: 15 residues. The V gene's germline CDR1 is WSHSY and CDR2 SAAADI. V shed 2 bases, J shed 10 bases, and the junction held 8 bases outside the gene matches. The chain's CDR3 is CASSEGQGVGSPLHF. DNA for the CDR3: TGCGCCAGCAGTGAGGGTCAGGGGGTAGGCTCACCCCTCCACTTT.

CDR3 nucleotides: TGTGCCAGCAGCCTCGGGACTAGCGGGACCCAAGAGACCCAGTACTTC. Its protein is CASSLGTSGTQETQYF. The rearrangement uses TRBV5-4 and TRBJ2-5; 13 bases align to TRBD2. This CDR3 spans 16 amino acids. The junction had 4 bases not matched to a gene; V was cut back by 4 bases and J by 1 base. Germline V gene data show CDR1 as SGHNT and CDR2 as YYREEE (reference sequence).

This chain joins TRBV30 and TRBJ1-1, with D uncertain. Between the trimmed V and J ends, which lost 3 bases and 4 bases, there was a span of 15 bases. This CDR3 contains 14 residues. Germline assignment: CDR1 GTSNPN and CDR2 SVGIG (reference sequence). Here the CDR3 reads CAWSPPRRATEAFF. The DNA of the CDR3 is TGTGCCTGGAGCCCCCCTCGGCGGGCCACTGAAGCTTTCTTT.

The chain uses TRBV18 and TRBJ2-1; 7 nucleotides line up with TRBD2. V shed 6 bases and J 8 bases; nucleotides not matched to a gene: 10. The CDR3 is 14 amino acids. Germline-derived CDR1 and CDR2 are KGHSH and LQKENI. The CDR3 reads CASSPVEGRDEQFF. CDR3 coding DNA: TGTGCCAGCTCCCCGGTGGAGGGGAGGGATGAGCAGTTCTTC.

The gene calls are TRBV18 and TRBJ1-1, with 7 positions matching TRBD1. The trim removed 2 bases at V and 7 bases at J, leaving 10 bases unmatched. Per the germline V gene, CDR1 is KGHSH and CDR2 is LQKENI. The CDR3 totals 15 residues. The chain's CDR3 is CASSPTGDPSLEAFF. The CDR3 DNA sequence: TGTGCCAGCTCACCAACAGGGGACCCCTCCCTTGAAGCTTTCTTT. Based on the CDR3 plus reference TRBV18 and TRBJ1-1, the full variable domain is NAGVMQNPRHLVRRRGQEARLRCSPMKGHSHVYWYRQLPEEGLKFMVYLQKENIIDESGMPKERFSAEFPKEGPSILRIQQVVRGDSAAYFCASSPTGDPSLEAFFGQGTRLTVV.

The J gene is TRBJ1-5, the V gene TRBV27, with 7 bases that match TRBD1. Germline CDR1 and CDR2: MNHEY and SMNVEV (reference sequence). The V and J ends lost 6 bases and 4 bases, in that order; junction bases with no gene match: 18. This CDR3 spans 18 amino acids. CDR3 loop: CASSQIWGGQTGNQPQHF. The CDR3 DNA is TGTGCCAGCAGCCAAATCTGGGGGGGACAGACCGGGAATCAGCCCCAGCATTTT.

The sample holds a few counts of this clone. The V and J genes are TRBV9 and TRBJ1-2; tentative D call: TRBD1 (5 bases). V dropped 0 bases and J dropped 0 bases, with 9 bases sitting between them. CDR1 and CDR2 from the germline V gene are SGDLS and YYNGEE. This CDR3 is 15 amino acids long. CDR3: CASSVATVANYGYTF. The CDR3 coding sequence is TGTGCCAGCAGCGTAGCGACAGTCGCTAACTATGGCTACACCTTC.

The chain has TRBV30 and TRBJ1-1; TRBD1 might be the D (5 bases). Germline V gives CDR1 GTSNPN, CDR2 SVGIG (reference sequence). This CDR3 region has 12 residues. Trimming pared 5 bases from V and 8 bases from J, leaving 15 bases between. The CDR3 coding sequence is TGTGCCTGGGTCCAGGACACCCGAGAAGCTTTCTTT. This sequence encodes CAWVQDTREAFF.

This clone has a single count. The chain is built from TRBV6-6 and TRBJ2-3; weak D call: TRBD2 (6 bases). The CDR3 extends over 13 amino acids. Germline values: CDR1 MNHNY, CDR2 SVGAGI (reference sequence). V was trimmed by 6 bases and J by 0 bases, leaving 7 bases between them. The CDR3 DNA sequence: TGTGCCAGCAGAGGGACTAGCACAGATACGCAGTATTTT. Translating gives CASRGTSTDTQYF.

The chain joins TRBV4-1 to TRBJ2-7; 9 bases line up with TRBD2. The V segment lost 2 bases and the J segment 3 bases; nucleotides outside the gene matches: 5. This CDR3 region has 15 residues. Germline CDR1 MGHRA, CDR2 YSYEKL. The CDR3 here is CASSQNPSGVYEQYF. The CDR3 DNA reads as TGCGCCAGCAGCCAAAATCCTAGCGGGGTCTACGAGCAGTACTTC.

The chain employs TRBV5-1 and TRBJ2-1; TRBD2 matches at 11 bases. After removal of 2 bases from V and 10 bases from J, the junction contained 11 bases not matched to a gene. The length of the CDR3 is 16 residues. Germline-derived CDR1 and CDR2 are SGHRS and YFSETQ. The CDR3 here is CASSFSPGLAAKEQFF. As DNA, the CDR3 is TGCGCCAGCAGCTTTTCCCCGGGACTAGCGGCTAAAGAGCAGTTCTTC.

J is TRBJ2-5 and V is TRBV5-1; D not resolved. Trimming removed 0 bases from V and 5 bases from J, with 14 bases in between. This CDR3 has 15 residues. Germline CDR1 is SGHRS and CDR2 is YFSETQ. For the CDR3, the DNA is TGCGCCAGCAGCTTGGTGGCAGGAACTGTGGAGACCCAGTACTTC. Its protein is CASSLVAGTVETQYF. The variable domain in full, completed from reference TRBV5-1 and TRBJ2-5, reads KAGVTQTPRYLIKTRGQQVTLSCSPISGHRSVSWYQQTPGQGLQFLFEYFSETQRNKGNFPGRFSGRQFSNSRSEMNVSTLELGDSALYLCASSLVAGTVETQYFGPGTRLLVL.

The rearrangement uses TRBV6-5 and TRBJ1-1; D is possibly TRBD1 (6 bases). Per the germline V gene, CDR1 is MNHEY and CDR2 is SVGAGI. The CDR3 extends over 16 amino acids. V gave up 0 bases and J gave up 0 bases, with 11 bases separating them. CDR3 residues: CASSYSGGIMNTEAFF. The CDR3 region has the DNA TGTGCCAGCAGTTACTCGGGGGGCATTATGAACACTGAAGCTTTCTTT.

The genes are TRBV28 and TRBJ2-1; no reliable D call. This CDR3 region has 12 residues. Looked up from germline, CDR1 is MDHEN and CDR2 is SYDVKM. The germline V and J ends were trimmed by 5 bases and 12 bases, with 14 bases remaining between them. The CDR3: CASSPSVPRQFF. The CDR3 bases are TGTGCCAGCAGTCCCTCAGTTCCGCGGCAGTTCTTC.

The V and J genes are TRBV28 and TRBJ1-4; D not resolved. Trimming left V 2 bases short and J 1 base short, with 5 bases between. Germline V gene sequence: CDR1 MDHEN, CDR2 SYDVKM. CDR3 length: 14 residues. CDR3 region: CASSLTGTNEKLFF. CDR3 nucleotides: TGTGCCAGCAGTTTAACGGGAACTAATGAAAAACTGTTTTTT.

The chain employs TRBV9 and TRBJ1-1; no reliable D call. The CDR3 has 15 residues. Germline lookup yields CDR1 SGDLS and CDR2 YYNGEE. V lost 0 bases, J lost 0 bases, and 9 bases lay in between. In DNA, the CDR3 is TGTGCCAGCAGCGTAGGCAGCCTCTTGAACACTGAAGCTTTCTTT. Translated, it gives CASSVGSLLNTEAFF.

J is TRBJ2-5 and V is TRBV7-9; a possible D gene is TRBD2 (6 bases). Looked up from germline, CDR1 is SEHNR and CDR2 is FQNEAQ (reference sequence). V was clipped by 4 bases and J by 2 bases, with 20 bases between them. The CDR3 has 17 amino acids. The CDR3 bases are TGTGCCAGCAGCTCTAATCCCCGCGGGATTTCGCAAGAGACCCAGTACTTC. Translating it yields CASSSNPRGISQETQYF.

The CDR3 DNA reads TGTGCCAGCAGCTTAAAGCAGCTACTGAGCACAGATACGCAGTATTTT. This gives the protein CASSLKQLLSTDTQYF. This chain connects TRBV7-8 to TRBJ2-3; D uncertain. V lost 2 bases and J 0 bases, leaving 12 bases between the germline ends. The germline gives CDR1 SGHVS, CDR2 FQNEAQ. The CDR3 runs 16 residues. The full variable domain, in which reference TRBV7-8 and TRBJ2-3 provide the parts outside the CDR3, is GAGVSQSPRYKVAKRGQDVALRCDPISGHVSLFWYQQALGQGPEFLTYFQNEAQLDKSGLPSDRFFAERPEGSVSTLKIQRTQQEDSAVYLCASSLKQLLSTDTQYFGPGTRLTVL.

This clone has just a few counts. Compared with germline, one end of the junction differs, possibly owing to a read error. This sequence joins TRBV29-1 and TRBJ1-2; D not certain. Germline loops: CDR1 SQVTM, CDR2 ANQGSEA. This CDR3 spans 9 amino acids. CDR3 loop: CSVEGPLSF. The CDR3 nucleotides are TGCAGCGTTGAAGGACCCTTATCCTTC.